The 17 T cell receptor beta chains reported below all come from one sample, sequenced in a study of blood T cell repertoires in COVID-19. Method: immunoSEQ multiplex PCR; TCRdb's copy keeps in-frame clones and lacks some. The table shows roughly 120,000 clones, with over 80% occurring only once. Sequences were obtained from peripheral blood. These receptors were obtained from a man aged 25-40 years with acute or convalescent COVID-19.

The chain links TRBV6-5 to TRBJ1-5; 8 nucleotides match TRBD1. The germline V gene encodes CDR1 MNHEY and CDR2 SVGAGI. The CDR3 spans 13 residues. Trimming cost V 5 bases and J 7 bases; bases outside gene matches: 4. The CDR3 is CASSPTGVQPQHF. Written as DNA, the CDR3 is TGTGCCAGCAGTCCGACAGGGGTCCAGCCCCAGCATTTT.

V is TRBV19 and J is TRBJ1-4, with TRBD1 matching over 11 bases. Germline V gene data show CDR1 as LNHDA and CDR2 as SQIVND (reference sequence). V lost 3 bases to trimming and J lost 6 bases; unmatched junction nucleotides: 0. This CDR3 contains 14 residues. The CDR3 region is CASSMGQGDEKLFF. The CDR3 nucleotides are TGTGCCAGTAGTATGGGACAGGGGGATGAAAAACTGTTTTTT.

The chain couples TRBV28 to TRBJ1-2; D not resolved. In germline, CDR1 is MDHEN, CDR2 SYDVKM. Trimming cost V 2 bases and J 0 bases, with 16 bases left between them. There are 17 residues in the CDR3. The chain's CDR3 is CASSLPTAATTNYGYTF. CDR3 DNA: TGTGCCAGCAGTTTACCGACGGCGGCCACTACTAACTATGGCTACACCTTC.

This chain joins TRBV3-1 (or the pseudogene TRBV3-2) and TRBJ2-1; the match to TRBD1 covers 8 bases. Trimming removed 4 bases from V and 0 bases from J; junction bases left unmatched: 2. CDR3 length equals 15 residues. Per the germline V gene, CDR1 is LGHDT and CDR2 is YNNKEL (reference sequence). CDR3 amino acids: CASSRGQVSYNEQFF. CDR3 sequence (DNA): TGTGCCAGCAGCCGGGGACAGGTCTCCTACAATGAGCAGTTCTTC.

The V call is TRBV12-3 or TRBV12-4, the J call TRBJ2-5; a possible D gene is TRBD2 (7 bases). The CDR3 runs 12 residues. Between the trimmed V and J ends, which lost 8 bases and 5 bases, there was a span of 12 bases. Written as DNA, the CDR3 is TGTGCCAGCGGGGGAGGGGGGGAGACCCAGTACTTC. It translates to CASGGGGETQYF.

The chain employs TRBV30 and TRBJ2-3; 7 positions match TRBD2. Trimming removed 1 base from V and 4 bases from J; junction bases left unmatched: 8. The CDR3 extends over 15 amino acids. Germline loops: CDR1 GTSNPN, CDR2 SVGIG (reference sequence). In DNA form, the CDR3 reads TGTGCCTGGAGTGAGGGAGGGCCGTTAGCAGATACGCAGTATTTT. Its translation: CAWSEGGPLADTQYF.

This clone has more than one count but fewer than ten. The chain combines TRBV27 with TRBJ2-3; no definite D call. This CDR3 contains 15 residues. Trimming removed 3 bases at V and 0 bases at J, with 10 bases between. Germline-derived CDR1 and CDR2 are MNHEY and SMNVEV (reference sequence). This chain's CDR3 is CASSFFVTSTDTQYF. As DNA, the CDR3 is TGTGCCAGCAGTTTTTTCGTTACTAGCACAGATACGCAGTATTTT.

V usage is TRBV6-5 and J usage is TRBJ2-7; D not certain. The germline V gene has CDR1 MNHEY and CDR2 SVGAGI. This CDR3 has 14 residues. In DNA, the CDR3 is TGTGCCAGCAGTCACTCGGGCAGAGCCTACGAGCAGTACGTC. Its translation is CASSHSGRAYEQYV.

As DNA, the CDR3 is TGTGCCAGCAGCCCTGGGACAGGGGGCGGGTCACCCCTCCACTTT. The encoded protein is CASSPGTGGGSPLHF. The rearrangement joins TRBV3-1 (or the pseudogene TRBV3-2) to TRBJ1-6; 12 bases align to TRBD1. CDR3 length: 15 amino acids. CDR1 and CDR2 (germline): LGHDT, YNNKEL (reference sequence). With 4 bases clipped from V and 10 bases from J, the junction kept 5 bases outside the gene matches.

The gene calls are TRBV6-6 and TRBJ2-5, with 7 bases that match TRBD2. This CDR3 is 14 amino acids long. Germline lookup yields CDR1 MNHNY and CDR2 SVGAGI (reference sequence). Unmatched junction bases numbered 1, after V lost 2 bases and J lost 1 base. CDR3 nucleotide sequence: TGTGCCAGCAGTTACGGGACTACCCAAGAGACCCAGTACTTC. Protein product: CASSYGTTQETQYF.

The J gene is TRBJ1-2, the V gene TRBV14, with D possibly being TRBD1 (5 bases). CDR1 and CDR2 (germline): SGHDN, FVKESK. This CDR3 is built from 16 residues. V was pared by 0 bases and J by 3 bases, with 14 bases between. CDR3 region: CASSQDWGREDYGYTF. The CDR3 nucleotides read TGTGCCAGCAGCCAAGATTGGGGCAGGGAGGACTATGGCTACACCTTC.

The chain has TRBV9 and TRBJ2-3, with a weak D call TRBD2 (6 bases). The CDR3 spans 12 residues. Germline V gives CDR1 SGDLS, CDR2 YYNGEE. The ends were cut back, 4 bases at V and 8 bases at J, with 11 bases in the middle. Written as DNA, the CDR3 is TGTGCCAGCAGCCTGGGGGGAGGTACGCAGTATTTT. It is translated as CASSLGGGTQYF.

This chain connects TRBV6-5 to TRBJ1-2; D might be TRBD1 (5 bases). The CDR3 consists of 15 residues. Trimming left V 2 bases short and J 4 bases short, with 14 bases between. CDR1 and CDR2 from the germline V gene are MNHEY and SVGAGI. The CDR3 coding sequence is TGTGCCAGCAGTTACGGGCAGGGCCTGGGCTATGGCTACACCTTC. Encoded protein: CASSYGQGLGYGYTF.

The chain uses TRBV4-2 and TRBJ2-5, with D uncertain. Germline V CDR1 and CDR2: LGHNA, YNFKEQ. V was shortened by 0 bases and J by 4 bases, with 9 bases between the two germline ends. CDR3 length equals 14 residues. For the CDR3, the DNA is TGTGCCAGCAGCCAAGATCGTGGCGGAGAGACCCAGTACTTC. This gives the protein CASSQDRGGETQYF.

The chain carries TRBV9 and TRBJ1-2; tentative D call: TRBD1 (6 bases). CDR1 and CDR2 (germline): SGDLS, YYNGEE. Trimming took off 4 bases at V and 7 bases at J, with 17 bases between the two ends. CDR3 length: 14 amino acids. CDR3: CASSPPGLQGGYTF. CDR3 DNA sequence: TGTGCCAGCAGCCCCCCCGGCCTACAGGGTGGCTACACCTTC.

The chain is built from TRBV7-9 and TRBJ2-1, with TRBD1 identical over 7 bases. With 5 bases clipped from V and 7 bases from J, the junction kept 5 bases outside the gene matches. CDR3 length: 13 amino acids. Germline values: CDR1 SEHNR, CDR2 FQNEAQ (reference sequence). This CDR3 reads CASSRTGLNEQFF. CDR3 DNA: TGTGCCAGCAGCCGGACAGGTCTGAATGAGCAGTTCTTC. Using reference TRBV7-9 and TRBJ2-1 for the parts outside the CDR3, the full variable domain is DTGVSQNPRHKITKRGQNVTFRCDPISEHNRLYWYRQTLGQGPEFLTYFQNEAQLEKSRLLSDRFSAERPKGSFSTLEIQRTEQGDSAMYLCASSRTGLNEQFFGPGTRLTVL.

The CDR3 here is CASSQVSGGAQDTQYF. Written as DNA, the CDR3 is TGTGCCAGCAGCCAAGTGAGCGGGGGGGCGCAAGATACGCAGTATTTT. The chain has TRBV4-2 and TRBJ2-3; 10 bases agree with TRBD2. The CDR3 consists of 16 residues. The junction had 6 bases not matched to a gene; V was cut back by 1 base and J by 5 bases. CDR1 is LGHNA and CDR2 is YNFKEQ in the germline V gene.